The source of this T cell receptor beta chain is a study of blood T cells in healthy people across ages. Regarding the study as a whole: CMV status of donors was not determined, possibly confounding expanded clonotype changes.

CDR3 length: 13 amino acids. Trimming shortened V by 1 base and J by 14 bases, and 15 bases separated the two germline ends. Germline V gives CDR1 LGHNA, CDR2 YNFKEQ. This clonotype has more than one count but fewer than ten. Antigen unknown. Sample-barcoded 5' priming and a J-beta primer mix drove a second PCR of roughly 7 to 11 cycles. TCRdb re-called the 5' RACE reads through MiXCR, storing one row per CDR3 protein. Of 850,000 to 1,100,000 distinct CDR3 sequences detected, less than 45% appear once; the ten largest clones hold less than 15%. The draw of peripheral blood yielded roughly 9.1 milliliters from each donor.

The chain has TRBV4-2 and TRBJ2-1; D uncertain. What was sequenced was blood. The receptor was derived from a man in his late teens or twenties in good health. Written as DNA, the CDR3 is TGTGCCAGCAGCCAAGTTCAAGGGTCCGCGAAGTTCTTC. Protein sequence: CASSQVQGSAKFF.